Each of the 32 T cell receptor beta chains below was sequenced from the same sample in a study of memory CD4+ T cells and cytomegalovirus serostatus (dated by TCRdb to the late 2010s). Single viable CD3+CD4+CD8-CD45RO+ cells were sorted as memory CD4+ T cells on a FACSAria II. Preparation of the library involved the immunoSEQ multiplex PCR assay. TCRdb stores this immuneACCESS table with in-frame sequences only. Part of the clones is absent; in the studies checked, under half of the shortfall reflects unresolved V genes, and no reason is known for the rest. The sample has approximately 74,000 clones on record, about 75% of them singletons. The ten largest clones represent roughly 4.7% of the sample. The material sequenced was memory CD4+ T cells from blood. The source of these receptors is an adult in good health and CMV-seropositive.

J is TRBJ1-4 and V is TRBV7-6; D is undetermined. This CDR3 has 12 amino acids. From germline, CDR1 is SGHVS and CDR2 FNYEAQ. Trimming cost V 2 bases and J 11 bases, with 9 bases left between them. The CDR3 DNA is TGTGCCAGCAGCTTAACGGCCGGGAAACTGTTTTTT. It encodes CASSLTAGKLFF.

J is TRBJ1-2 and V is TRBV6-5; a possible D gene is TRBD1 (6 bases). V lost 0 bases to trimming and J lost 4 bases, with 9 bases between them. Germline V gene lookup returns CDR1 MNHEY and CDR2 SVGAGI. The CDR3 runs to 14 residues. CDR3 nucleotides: TGTGCCAGCAGTTACTCTGGGACATTCTATGGCTACACCTTC. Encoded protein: CASSYSGTFYGYTF.

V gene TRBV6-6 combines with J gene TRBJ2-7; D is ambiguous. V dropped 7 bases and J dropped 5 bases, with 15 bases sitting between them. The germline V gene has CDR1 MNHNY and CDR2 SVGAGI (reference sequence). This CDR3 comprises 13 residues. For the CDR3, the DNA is TGTGCCAGCAACCTCAACCCCGAGAACGAGCAGTACTTC. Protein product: CASNLNPENEQYF.

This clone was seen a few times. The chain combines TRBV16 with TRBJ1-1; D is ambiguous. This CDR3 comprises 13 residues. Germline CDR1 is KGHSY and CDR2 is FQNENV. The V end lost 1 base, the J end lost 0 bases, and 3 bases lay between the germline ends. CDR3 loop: CASSQLVNTEAFF. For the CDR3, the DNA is TGTGCCAGCAGCCAATTGGTGAACACTGAAGCTTTCTTT.

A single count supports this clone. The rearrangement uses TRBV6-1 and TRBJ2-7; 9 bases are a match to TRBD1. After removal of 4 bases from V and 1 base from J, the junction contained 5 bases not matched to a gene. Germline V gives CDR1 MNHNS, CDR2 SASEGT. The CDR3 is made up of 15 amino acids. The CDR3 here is CASSARQGGSYEQYF. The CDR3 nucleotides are TGTGCCAGCAGTGCTCGACAGGGGGGGTCCTACGAGCAGTACTTC.

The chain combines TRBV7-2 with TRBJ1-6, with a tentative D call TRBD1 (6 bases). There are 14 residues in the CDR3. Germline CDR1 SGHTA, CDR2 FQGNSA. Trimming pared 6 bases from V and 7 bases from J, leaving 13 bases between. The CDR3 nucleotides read TGTGCCAGCAGTAACAGGGAGGAGAATTCACCCCTCCACTTT. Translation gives CASSNREENSPLHF. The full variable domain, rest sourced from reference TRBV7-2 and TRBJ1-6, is GAGVSQSPSNKVTEKGKDVELRCDPISGHTALYWYRQSLGQGLEFLIYFQGNSAPDKSGLPSDRFSAERTGGSVSTLTIQRTQQEDSAVYLCASSNREENSPLHFGNGTRLTVT.

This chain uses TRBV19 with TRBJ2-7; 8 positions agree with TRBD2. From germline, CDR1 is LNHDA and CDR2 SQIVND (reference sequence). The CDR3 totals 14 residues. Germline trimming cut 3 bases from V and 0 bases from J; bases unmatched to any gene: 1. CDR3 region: CASSIAGGSYEQYF. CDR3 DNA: TGTGCCAGTAGTATCGCGGGGGGCTCCTACGAGCAGTACTTC.

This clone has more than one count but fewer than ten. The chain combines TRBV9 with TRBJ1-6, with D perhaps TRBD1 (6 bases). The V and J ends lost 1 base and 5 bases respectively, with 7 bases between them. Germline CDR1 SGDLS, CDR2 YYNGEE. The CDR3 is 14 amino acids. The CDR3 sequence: CASSVSGDNSPLHF. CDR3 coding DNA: TGTGCCAGCAGCGTATCAGGGGATAATTCACCCCTCCACTTT. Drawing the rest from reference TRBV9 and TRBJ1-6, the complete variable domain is DSGVTQTPKHLITATGQRVTLRCSPRSGDLSVYWYQQSLDQGLQFLIQYYNGEERAKGNILERFSAQQFPDLHSELNLSSLELGDSALYFCASSVSGDNSPLHFGNGTRLTVT.

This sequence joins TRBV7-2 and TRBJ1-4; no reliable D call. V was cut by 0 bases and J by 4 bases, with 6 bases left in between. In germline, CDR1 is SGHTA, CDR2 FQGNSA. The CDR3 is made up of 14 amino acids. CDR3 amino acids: CASSLAGRNEKLFF. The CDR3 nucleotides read TGTGCCAGCAGCTTAGCAGGGCGTAATGAAAAACTGTTTTTT.

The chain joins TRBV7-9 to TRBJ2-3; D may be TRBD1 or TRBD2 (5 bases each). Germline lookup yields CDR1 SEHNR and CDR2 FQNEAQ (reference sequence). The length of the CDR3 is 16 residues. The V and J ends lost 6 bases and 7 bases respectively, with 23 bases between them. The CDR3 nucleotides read TGTGCCAGCAGTCATATGGGGGTTGGTAGCAGAAATACGCAGTATTTT. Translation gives CASSHMGVGSRNTQYF.

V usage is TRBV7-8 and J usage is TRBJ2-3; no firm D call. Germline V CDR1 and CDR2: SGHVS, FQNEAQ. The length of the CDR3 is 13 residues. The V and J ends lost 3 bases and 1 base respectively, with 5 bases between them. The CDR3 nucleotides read TGTGCCAGCAGCTTCTACGGCACAGATACGCAGTATTTT. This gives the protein CASSFYGTDTQYF.

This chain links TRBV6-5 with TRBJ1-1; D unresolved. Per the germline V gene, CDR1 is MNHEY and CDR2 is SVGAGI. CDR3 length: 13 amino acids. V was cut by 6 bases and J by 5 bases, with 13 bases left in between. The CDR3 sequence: CASSGQGRTEAFF. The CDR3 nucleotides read TGTGCCAGCAGCGGCCAAGGTAGGACTGAAGCTTTCTTT.

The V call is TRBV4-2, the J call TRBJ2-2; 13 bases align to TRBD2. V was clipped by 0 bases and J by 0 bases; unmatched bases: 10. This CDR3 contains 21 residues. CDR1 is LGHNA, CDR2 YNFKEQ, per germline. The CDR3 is CASSQDQPQLAGGPNTGELFF. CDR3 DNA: TGTGCCAGCAGCCAAGATCAGCCTCAACTAGCGGGGGGGCCGAACACCGGGGAGCTGTTTTTT.

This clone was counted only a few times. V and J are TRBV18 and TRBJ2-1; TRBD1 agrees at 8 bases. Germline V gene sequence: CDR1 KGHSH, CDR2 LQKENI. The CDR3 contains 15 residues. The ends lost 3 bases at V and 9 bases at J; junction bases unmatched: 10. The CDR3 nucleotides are TGTGCCAGCTCACCTCCGGGACAGGAGACGGCTGAGCAGTTCTTC. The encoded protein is CASSPPGQETAEQFF.

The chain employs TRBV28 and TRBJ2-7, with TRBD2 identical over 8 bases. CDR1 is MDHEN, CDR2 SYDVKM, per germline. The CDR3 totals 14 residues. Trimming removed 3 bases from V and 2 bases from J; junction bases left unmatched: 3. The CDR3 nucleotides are TGTGCCAGCAGTTTCGAGCGGGAGCCCTACGAGCAGTACTTC. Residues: CASSFEREPYEQYF.

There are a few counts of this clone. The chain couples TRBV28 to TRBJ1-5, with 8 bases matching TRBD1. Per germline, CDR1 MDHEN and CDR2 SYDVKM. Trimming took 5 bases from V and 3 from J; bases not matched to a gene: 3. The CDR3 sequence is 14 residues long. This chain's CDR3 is CASSKTGANQPQHF. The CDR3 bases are TGTGCCAGCAGTAAGACAGGGGCCAATCAGCCCCAGCATTTT. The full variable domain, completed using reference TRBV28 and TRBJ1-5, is DVKVTQSSRYLVKRTGEKVFLECVQDMDHENMFWYRQDPGLGLRLIYFSYDVKMKEKGDIPEGYSVSREKKERFSLILESASTNQTSMYLCASSKTGANQPQHFGDGTRLSIL.

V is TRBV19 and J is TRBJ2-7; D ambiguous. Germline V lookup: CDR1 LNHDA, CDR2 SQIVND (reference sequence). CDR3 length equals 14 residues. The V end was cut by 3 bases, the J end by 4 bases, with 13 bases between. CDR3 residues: CASSINGESYEQYF. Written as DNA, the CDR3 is TGTGCCAGTAGTATTAATGGGGAAAGTTACGAGCAGTACTTC.

CDR3 bases: TGTGCCAGCAGCTTAGAAGGACGGATCGTCGAGCAGTACTTC. Its protein product is CASSLEGRIVEQYF. The genes are TRBV7-9 and TRBJ2-7, with no clear D. V was clipped by 1 base and J by 6 bases, with 13 bases between them. Germline values: CDR1 SEHNR, CDR2 FQNEAQ (reference sequence). This CDR3 is 14 amino acids long.

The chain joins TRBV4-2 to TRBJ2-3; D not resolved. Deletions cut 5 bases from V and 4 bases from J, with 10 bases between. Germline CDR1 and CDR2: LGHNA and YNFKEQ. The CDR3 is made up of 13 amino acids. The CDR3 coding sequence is TGTGCCAGCAGCGTGAGTGGCTCAGATACGCAGTATTTT. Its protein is CASSVSGSDTQYF.

The CDR3 sequence is CASATANLQYF. Written as DNA, the CDR3 is TGTGCCAGCGCTACGGCTAATCTCCAGTATTTT. The rearrangement joins TRBV28 to TRBJ2-3; no firm D call. The CDR3 loop spans 11 amino acids. V was shortened by 8 bases and J by 12 bases, with 15 bases between the two germline ends. From germline, CDR1 is MDHEN and CDR2 SYDVKM.

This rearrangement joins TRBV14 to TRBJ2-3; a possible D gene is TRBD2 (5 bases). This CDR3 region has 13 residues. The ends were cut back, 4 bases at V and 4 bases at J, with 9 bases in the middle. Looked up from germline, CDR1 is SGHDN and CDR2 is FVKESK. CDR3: CASSPLAADTQYF. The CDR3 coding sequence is TGTGCCAGCAGCCCGCTAGCCGCAGATACGCAGTATTTT.

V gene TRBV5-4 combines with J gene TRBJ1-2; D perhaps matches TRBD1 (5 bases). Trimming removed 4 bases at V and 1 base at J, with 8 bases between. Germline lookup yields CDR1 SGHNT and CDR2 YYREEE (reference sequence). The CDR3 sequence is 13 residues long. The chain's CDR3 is CASSQDSNYGYTF. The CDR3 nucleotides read TGTGCCAGCAGCCAAGACAGTAACTATGGCTACACCTTC. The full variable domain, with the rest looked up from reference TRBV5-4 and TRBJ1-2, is ETGVTQSPTHLIKTRGQQVTLRCSSQSGHNTVSWYQQALGQGPQFIFQYYREEENGRGNFPPRFSGLQFPNYSSELNVNALELDDSALYLCASSQDSNYGYTFGSGTRLTVV.

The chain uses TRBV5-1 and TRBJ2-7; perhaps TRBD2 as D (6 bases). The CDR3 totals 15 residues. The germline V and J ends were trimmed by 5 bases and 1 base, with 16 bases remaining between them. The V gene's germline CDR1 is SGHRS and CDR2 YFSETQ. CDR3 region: CASSLLAGRSYEQYF. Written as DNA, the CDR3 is TGCGCCAGCAGTTTGCTGGCGGGGAGGTCCTACGAGCAGTACTTC.

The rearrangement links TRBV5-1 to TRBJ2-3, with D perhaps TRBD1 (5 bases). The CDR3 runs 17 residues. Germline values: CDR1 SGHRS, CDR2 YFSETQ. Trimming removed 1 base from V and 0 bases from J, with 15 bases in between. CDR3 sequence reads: CASSLNWTPGSTDTQYF. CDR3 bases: TGCGCCAGCAGCTTGAATTGGACACCGGGTAGCACAGATACGCAGTATTTT.

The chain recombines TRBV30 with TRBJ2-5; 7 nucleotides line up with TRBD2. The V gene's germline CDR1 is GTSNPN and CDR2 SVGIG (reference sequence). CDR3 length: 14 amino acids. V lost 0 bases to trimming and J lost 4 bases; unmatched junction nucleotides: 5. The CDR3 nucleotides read TGTGCCTGGAGTGTTTGGGGGGGGAGAGAGACCCAGTACTTC. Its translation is CAWSVWGGRETQYF.

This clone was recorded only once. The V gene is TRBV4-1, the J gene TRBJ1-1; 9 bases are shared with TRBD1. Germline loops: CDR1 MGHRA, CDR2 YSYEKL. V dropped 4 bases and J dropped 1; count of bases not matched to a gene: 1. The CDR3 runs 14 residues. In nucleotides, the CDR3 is TGCGCCAGCAGCCGGGGACAGGGGAACACTGAAGCTTTCTTT. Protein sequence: CASSRGQGNTEAFF.

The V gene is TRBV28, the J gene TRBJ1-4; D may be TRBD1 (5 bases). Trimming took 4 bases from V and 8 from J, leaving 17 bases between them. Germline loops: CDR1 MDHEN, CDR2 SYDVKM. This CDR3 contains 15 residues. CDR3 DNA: TGTGCCAGCAGTTCCACCGGGACGGGGGACGAAAAACTGTTTTTT. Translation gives CASSSTGTGDEKLFF.

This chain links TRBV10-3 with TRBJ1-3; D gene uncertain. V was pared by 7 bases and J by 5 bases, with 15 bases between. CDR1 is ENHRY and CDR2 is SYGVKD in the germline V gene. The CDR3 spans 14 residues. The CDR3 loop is CAITETGRRNTIYF. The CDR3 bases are TGTGCCATCACCGAAACGGGGAGGCGAAACACCATATATTTT.

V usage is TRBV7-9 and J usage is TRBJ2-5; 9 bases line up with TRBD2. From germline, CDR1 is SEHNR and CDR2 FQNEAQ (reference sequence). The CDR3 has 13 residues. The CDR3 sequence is CATAGLAGETQYF. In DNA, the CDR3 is TGTGCGACCGCCGGGCTAGCGGGGGAGACCCAGTACTTC.

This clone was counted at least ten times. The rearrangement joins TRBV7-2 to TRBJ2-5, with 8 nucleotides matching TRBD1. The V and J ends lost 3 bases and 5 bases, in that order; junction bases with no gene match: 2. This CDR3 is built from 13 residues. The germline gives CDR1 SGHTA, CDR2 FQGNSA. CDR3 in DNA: TGTGCCAGCAGCTTTACAGGGGGGGAGACCCAGTACTTC. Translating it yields CASSFTGGETQYF.

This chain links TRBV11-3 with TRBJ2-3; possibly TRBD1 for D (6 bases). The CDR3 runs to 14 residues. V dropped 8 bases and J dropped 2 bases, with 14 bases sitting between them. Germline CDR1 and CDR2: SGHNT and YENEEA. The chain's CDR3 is CASGAGVTTDTQYF. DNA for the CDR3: TGTGCCAGCGGAGCAGGGGTTACCACAGATACGCAGTATTTT.

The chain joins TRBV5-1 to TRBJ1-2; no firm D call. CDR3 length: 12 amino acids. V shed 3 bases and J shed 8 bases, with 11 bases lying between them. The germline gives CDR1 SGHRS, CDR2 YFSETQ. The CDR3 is CASSSEGRGYTF. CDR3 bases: TGCGCCAGCAGCTCGGAAGGGAGAGGCTACACCTTC.